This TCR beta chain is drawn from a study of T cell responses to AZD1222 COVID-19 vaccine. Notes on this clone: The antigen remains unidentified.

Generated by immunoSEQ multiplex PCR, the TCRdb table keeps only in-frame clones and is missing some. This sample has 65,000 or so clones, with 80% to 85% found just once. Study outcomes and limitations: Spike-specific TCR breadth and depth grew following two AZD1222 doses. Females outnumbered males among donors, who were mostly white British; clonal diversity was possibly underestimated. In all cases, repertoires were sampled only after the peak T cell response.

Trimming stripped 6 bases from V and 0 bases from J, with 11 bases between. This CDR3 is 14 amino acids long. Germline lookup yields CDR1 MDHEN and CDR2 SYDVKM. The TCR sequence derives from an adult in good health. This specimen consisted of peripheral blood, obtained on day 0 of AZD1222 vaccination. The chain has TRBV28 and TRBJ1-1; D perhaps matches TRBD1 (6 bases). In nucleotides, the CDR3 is TGTGCCAGCAGATCCACAGGGTTGAACACTGAAGCTTTCTTT. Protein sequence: CASRSTGLNTEAFF.